Listed here are 28 T cell receptor beta chains from one sample, sequenced in a study of molecular identifiers for immune sequencing clone quantification. Via MiXCR, TCRdb re-called the PCR reads, giving one row per CDR3 protein. The sample includes approximately 550,000 distinct CDR3 sequences, roughly 24% of them seen just once. Source material: naive CD8+ T cells from blood, with Jurkat cell RNA spiked in. This sample's subset: FACS-sorted CD8+CD4-CCR7+CD45RA+ naive T cells. Receptors originate from a human donor in good health. Some libraries in this study had Jurkat cell RNA spiked in.

The V gene is TRBV3-1, the J gene TRBJ2-7, with D maybe TRBD1 (6 bases). The germline V gene has CDR1 LGHDT and CDR2 YNNKEL (reference sequence). This CDR3 has 12 amino acids. V was cut by 4 bases and J by 6 bases, with 10 bases left in between. CDR3 sequence (DNA): TGTGCCAGCAGCCTACAGGGCCTCGAGCAGTACTTC. Amino acids: CASSLQGLEQYF.

This clonotype occurred many times. The chain employs TRBV5-4 and TRBJ2-3; maybe TRBD1 (6 bases). V was trimmed by 4 bases and J by 2 bases, leaving 17 bases between them. Germline CDR1 is SGHNT and CDR2 is YYREEE (reference sequence). The CDR3 spans 16 residues. The CDR3 sequence is CASSPTYRDDTDTQYF. In nucleotides, the CDR3 is TGTGCCAGCAGCCCGACTTACAGGGATGACACAGATACGCAGTATTTT.

This clonotype was recorded many times. The chain recombines TRBV20-1 with TRBJ2-7, with 14 bases matching TRBD2. Germline-derived CDR1 and CDR2 are DFQATT and SNEGSKA (reference sequence). V shed 0 bases and J 0 bases; nucleotides not matched to a gene: 7. The CDR3 extends over 18 amino acids. The CDR3 is CSARERGTSGGSSYEQYF. The CDR3 coding sequence is TGCAGTGCTAGAGAGAGAGGGACTAGCGGGGGAAGCTCCTACGAGCAGTACTTC.

This clonotype was seen a handful of times. J is TRBJ2-2 and V is TRBV25-1, with 10 bases fitting TRBD1. V shed 5 bases, J shed 3 bases, and the junction held 3 bases outside the gene matches. The CDR3 extends over 15 amino acids. Per the germline V gene, CDR1 is MGHDK and CDR2 is SYGVNS. The DNA for the CDR3 is TGTGCCAGCAGTCCGGACAGGGGGTACACCGGGGAGCTGTTTTTT. This translates into CASSPDRGYTGELFF. The complete variable domain, with remaining parts taken from reference TRBV25-1 and TRBJ2-2, reads EADIYQTPRYLVIGTGKKITLECSQTMGHDKMYWYQQDPGMELHLIHYSYGVNSTEKGDLSSESTVSRIRTEHFPLTLESARPSHTSQYLCASSPDRGYTGELFFGEGSRLTVL.

This clonotype was observed many times. The chain recombines TRBV9 with TRBJ1-1; a possible D gene is TRBD1 (5 bases). Germline CDR1 reads SGDLS; CDR2 reads YYNGEE. Trimming took off 4 bases at V and 4 bases at J, with 20 bases between the two ends. The CDR3 sequence is 16 residues long. CDR3 loop: CASSYGGAHSGTEAFF. For the CDR3, the DNA is TGTGCCAGCAGCTACGGAGGGGCACACTCGGGCACTGAAGCTTTCTTT.

V and J are TRBV5-4 and TRBJ1-1, with D perhaps matching TRBD1 (5 bases). The V end lost 2 bases, the J end lost 1 base, and 18 bases lay between the germline ends. The germline gives CDR1 SGHNT, CDR2 YYREEE (reference sequence). The CDR3 sequence is 17 residues long. CDR3 DNA sequence: TGTGCCAGCAGCTTCCCAGGGTATTGGGGGGAGAACACTGAAGCTTTCTTT. Translated, it gives CASSFPGYWGENTEAFF.

This clonotype was seen only a few times. The V call is TRBV6-5, the J call TRBJ1-1; D gene unclear. CDR3 length: 13 residues. Trimming took 2 bases from V and 3 from J, leaving 7 bases between them. Germline V gene lookup returns CDR1 MNHEY and CDR2 SVGAGI. The CDR3 here is CASSYDGYTEAFF. The DNA for the CDR3 is TGTGCCAGCAGTTACGACGGCTACACTGAAGCTTTCTTT.

The sample holds many counts of this clonotype. The chain is built from TRBV29-1 and TRBJ2-1; a possible D gene is TRBD2 (5 bases). Germline V lookup: CDR1 SQVTM, CDR2 ANQGSEA. CDR3 size: 12 residues. V was shortened by 4 bases and J by 7 bases, with 11 bases between the two germline ends. As DNA, the CDR3 is TGCAGCGTTGTATTAGCGAGGAATGAGCAGTTCTTC. Its protein is CSVVLARNEQFF.

The rearrangement uses TRBV4-3 and TRBJ2-7; TRBD2 aligns across 7 bases. V lost 1 base and J lost 9; bases outside the gene matches: 6. This CDR3 is 13 amino acids long. Per the germline V gene, CDR1 is LGHNA and CDR2 is YSLEER. CDR3: CASSQARGVGQYF. In DNA form, the CDR3 reads TGCGCCAGCAGCCAAGCCCGGGGGGTAGGGCAGTACTTC.

Concerning this clonotype: A much bigger clone sits one base away, suggesting this may be a read error. The gene calls are TRBV7-9 and TRBJ1-4; D unresolved. Germline CDR1 is SEHNR and CDR2 is FQNEAQ (reference sequence). The CDR3 runs to 13 residues. Written as DNA, the CDR3 is TGTGCCAGCAGCTTAATCGAGAATGAAGAACTGTTTTTT. This sequence encodes CASSLIENEELFF.

With respect to this clonotype: A much larger clonotype is one base distant, so this may be a read error. V and J are TRBV20-1 and TRBJ2-7; no clear D gene. Between the trimmed V and J ends, which lost 1 base and 2 bases, there was a span of 12 bases. This CDR3 comprises 14 residues. In germline, CDR1 is DFQATT, CDR2 SNEGSKA (reference sequence). The CDR3 sequence is CSARGAYNAYEQYF. The CDR3 DNA reads as TGCAGTGCTAGAGGTGCATACAACGCCTACGAGCAGTACTTC.

J is TRBJ1-1 and V is TRBV27, with D tentatively TRBD1 (6 bases). CDR1 is MNHEY and CDR2 is SMNVEV in the germline V gene (reference sequence). V was clipped by 3 bases and J by 6 bases, with 20 bases between them. The CDR3 loop spans 16 amino acids. The CDR3 DNA is TGTGCCAGCAGTTTCTTAACAGGGTCCGATTTTTCTGAAGCTTTCTTT. Its protein is CASSFLTGSDFSEAFF.

This chain links TRBV28 with TRBJ2-7; 7 positions agree with TRBD1. The CDR3 loop spans 13 amino acids. The V and J ends lost 9 bases and 7 bases, in that order; junction bases with no gene match: 12. Germline V lookup: CDR1 MDHEN, CDR2 SYDVKM. CDR3 sequence (DNA): TGTGCCAGTCTCGGGCTCCGGACAGGTGAGCAGTACTTC. As protein: CASLGLRTGEQYF.

This clonotype came up a few times. The chain recombines TRBV25-1 with TRBJ1-1; the D is unclear. Germline CDR1 reads MGHDK; CDR2 reads SYGVNS. CDR3 size: 13 residues. V dropped 8 bases and J dropped 3 bases, with 13 bases sitting between them. The CDR3 protein is CASVTVGDTEAFF. Here the CDR3 DNA reads TGTGCCAGCGTCACCGTCGGTGACACTGAAGCTTTCTTT.

This clonotype occurred a few times. V and J are TRBV6-5 and TRBJ2-1, with TRBD2 identical over 10 bases. Germline CDR1 reads MNHEY; CDR2 reads SVGAGI. V was clipped by 2 bases and J by 6 bases; unmatched bases: 4. The CDR3 covers 15 residues. CDR3 bases: TGTGCCAGCAGTTACAATAGCGGGGGGTTCAATGAGCAGTTCTTC. As protein: CASSYNSGGFNEQFF.

In this sample, this clonotype turned up a few times. The chain has TRBV27 and TRBJ1-5; TRBD1 matches at 11 bases. This CDR3 contains 15 residues. Germline V gene data show CDR1 as MNHEY and CDR2 as SMNVEV (reference sequence). Trimming took 4 bases from V and 6 from J; bases not matched to a gene: 5. Here the CDR3 DNA reads TGTGCCAGCAGTTCAGGACAGGGGGCTTTTCAGCCCCAGCATTTT. It yields the protein CASSSGQGAFQPQHF.

At least ten counts were recorded for this clonotype. This sequence joins TRBV6-7 and TRBJ2-3; D possibly corresponds to TRBD2 (5 bases). TRBV6-7 is an open reading frame whose function is uncertain. The CDR3 is 15 residues long. The V end was cut by 2 bases, the J end by 1 base, with 10 bases between. CDR3 DNA: TGTGCCAGCAGTTACAGAGGGTTTCGCACAGATACGCAGTATTTT. Protein sequence: CASSYRGFRTDTQYF.

In its sample, this clonotype was seen many times. The chain is built from TRBV9 and TRBJ2-3; TRBD2 agrees at 7 bases. The CDR3 totals 15 residues. V gave up 4 bases and J gave up 0 bases; unmatched junction bases: 5. In germline, CDR1 is SGDLS, CDR2 YYNGEE. Here the CDR3 reads CASSFPSGSTDTQYF. CDR3 coding DNA: TGTGCCAGCAGCTTCCCTAGCGGCAGCACAGATACGCAGTATTTT.

Remarks on this clonotype: A much bigger clone sits one base away, suggesting this may be a read error. The chain carries TRBV28 and TRBJ1-1; 8 bases match TRBD1. Germline V gene data show CDR1 as MDHEN and CDR2 as SYDVKM. The junction had 6 bases not matched to a gene; V was cut back by 3 bases and J by 6 bases. This CDR3 has 14 amino acids. DNA for the CDR3: TGTGCCAGCAGTTTCAGGGGGCGGTACTCTGAAGCTTTCTTT. Residues: CASSFRGRYSEAFF. Full variable domain (remainder filled in from reference TRBV28 and TRBJ1-1): DVKVTQSSRYLVKRTGEKVFLECVQDMDHENMFWYRQDPGLGLRLIYFSYDVKMKEKGDIPEGYSVSREKKERFSLILESASTNQTSMYLCASSFRGRYSEAFFGQGTRLTVV.

This clonotype was observed once. The rearrangement joins TRBV11-2 to TRBJ2-7; tentatively, D is TRBD2 (6 bases). CDR1 is SGHAT, CDR2 FQNNGV, per germline. There are 11 residues in the CDR3. Trimming cost V 4 bases and J 13 bases, with 14 bases left between them. CDR3 bases: TGTGCCAGCAGCTCCCACGGAGGGCACTACTTC. Translating gives CASSSHGGHYF.

In the case of this clonotype: An end of the junction does not agree with germline; a read error may underlie this. The V gene is TRBV12-3 or TRBV12-4, the J gene TRBJ1-2; no clear D. CDR3 length: 12 amino acids. DNA of the CDR3: TGTGCCAGCAGTCTTGGACTTTATGGCTGCACCTTC. Translating it yields CASSLGLYGCTF.

The sample holds many counts of this clonotype. The chain recombines TRBV6-5 with TRBJ2-7; D ambiguous. Germline values: CDR1 MNHEY, CDR2 SVGAGI. V was cut by 0 bases and J by 2 bases, with 2 bases left in between. The CDR3 totals 12 residues. This chain's CDR3 is CASSYSPYEQYF. In nucleotides, the CDR3 is TGTGCCAGCAGTTACTCCCCCTACGAGCAGTACTTC.

In its sample, this clonotype was seen many times. V and J are TRBV14 and TRBJ1-1, with D maybe TRBD1 (6 bases). The CDR3 totals 15 residues. Looked up from germline, CDR1 is SGHDN and CDR2 is FVKESK. The germline V and J ends were trimmed by 1 base and 3 bases, with 12 bases remaining between them. The CDR3 spells CASSQVSGADTEAFF. The CDR3 DNA reads as TGTGCCAGCAGCCAAGTATCAGGGGCGGACACTGAAGCTTTCTTT.

The genes are TRBV27 and TRBJ2-5; 7 bases are shared with TRBD1. CDR3 length: 16 residues. With 4 bases clipped from V and 1 base from J, the junction kept 9 bases outside the gene matches. Germline CDR1 MNHEY, CDR2 SMNVEV (reference sequence). In DNA, the CDR3 is TGTGCCAGCAGTTCACTAACCCGGACAGGCCAAGAGACCCAGTACTTC. Residues: CASSSLTRTGQETQYF.

Concerning this clonotype itself: An end of the junction does not agree with germline; a read error may underlie this. The gene calls are TRBV4-3 and TRBJ1-4, with unresolved D. CDR3 length: 16 amino acids. Germline-derived CDR1 and CDR2 are LGHNA and YSLEER. CDR3 nucleotides: TGCGCCCGCAGCCAAGATCGGTGGGCAACTAATGAAAAACTGTTTTTT. Its protein product is CARSQDRWATNEKLFF.

The rearrangement uses TRBV29-1 and TRBJ1-2, with D perhaps matching TRBD1 (6 bases). The CDR3 length is 14 residues. Germline assignment: CDR1 SQVTM and CDR2 ANQGSEA. V lost 3 bases and J 0 bases, leaving 11 bases between the germline ends. The chain's CDR3 is CSVEPKGANYGYTF. The CDR3 nucleotides are TGCAGCGTTGAGCCTAAGGGGGCTAACTATGGCTACACCTTC.

On this clonotype itself: It may be a read error: a sequence one base away is much more abundant. The chain recombines TRBV28 with TRBJ2-7; D gene uncertain. CDR1 and CDR2 from the germline V gene are MDHEN and SYDVKM. This CDR3 comprises 13 residues. Trimming took off 2 bases at V and 4 bases at J, with 9 bases between the two ends. In DNA, the CDR3 is TGTGCCAGCAGTTTAGGGTTCAGGTACGAGCAGTACTTC. It is translated as CASSLGFRYEQYF.

Many counts were recorded for this clonotype. This chain connects TRBV5-6 to TRBJ2-3; D remains ambiguous. The CDR3 runs to 12 residues. The V end lost 3 bases, the J end lost 6 bases, and 8 bases lay between the germline ends. Germline V gene sequence: CDR1 SGHDT, CDR2 YYEEEE. This CDR3 is CASSYPEDTQYF. The DNA for the CDR3 is TGTGCCAGCAGCTACCCCGAGGATACGCAGTATTTT. The full variable domain, its missing parts supplied by reference TRBV5-6 and TRBJ2-3, is DAGVTQSPTHLIKTRGQQVTLRCSPKSGHDTVSWYQQALGQGPQFIFQYYEEEERQRGNFPDRFSGHQFPNYSSELNVNALLLGDSALYLCASSYPEDTQYFGPGTRLTVL.